This T cell receptor (beta chain) was captured in a study of identical twins. Study outcomes and limitations: Sequences that were beta out-of-frame showed weaker excess twin sharing. Analyses based on zero insertions could be partly confounded by invariant MAIT and iNKT cells.

This CDR3 is 15 amino acids long. Germline loops: CDR1 MNHEY, CDR2 SVGAGI. J was trimmed by 3 bases and V by 5 bases; bases with no gene match: 6. With regard to this clonotype: As yet, its antigen is unknown.

Template switching created a universal primer site, and the cDNA included unique molecular identifiers. TCRdb fed the 5' RACE reads into MiXCR, producing one record per CDR3 protein. The data hold about 810,000 distinct CDR3 sequences, with roughly an eighth observed a single time. In addition, the sample was reused for a study of yellow fever vaccine responses in identical twins.

This clonotype was sampled from a woman aged 18 to 35 in good health. Input material: PBMCs. V usage is TRBV6-5 and J usage is TRBJ2-7; 11 positions match TRBD2. The CDR3: CASSTTTSGGYEQYF. The CDR3 bases are TGTGCCAGCAGTACCACTACTAGCGGGGGCTACGAGCAGTACTTC.